This T cell receptor (beta chain) was recovered during a study of cytomegalovirus exposure and HLA in healthy donors. Study results and limitations: Earlier analysis found most TCR beta V segments productive about 90% or about 30% of the time. A later analysis found TCR association rates differed by HLA locus, highest for DRB1 and lowest for HLA-C.

Both 60 Vbeta primers and 13 Jbeta primers went into the PCR. In the original processing: An analysis that came later counted some 85 million unique TCR beta chains, approximately 12 million shared. TCRdb keeps only in-frame clones here, not all; method: immunoSEQ multiplex PCR. For V, J and clone size, that table is used; D and trimming come from the DNA. The sample lists around 130,000 clones, more than 60% occurring once. With 6 bases clipped from V and 10 bases from J, the junction kept 12 bases outside the gene matches. The CDR3 loop spans 15 amino acids. Germline V gene data show CDR1 as SGHTA and CDR2 as FQGNSA. As concerns this clone: Its antigen is not identified.

V is TRBV7-2 and J is TRBJ1-6; 7 bases line up with TRBD1. Sequenced sample: PBMCs. The sequence derives from a male donor in good health and CMV-seronegative. This chain's CDR3 is CASSSLRGQQSPLHF. As DNA, the CDR3 is TGTGCCAGCAGTTCTCTAAGGGGGCAACAGTCACCCCTCCACTTT.